Following are 4 T cell receptor beta chains from one sample sequenced in a study of shared clonotypes between healthy human individuals. The method was immunoSEQ multiplex PCR; TCRdb's version includes in-frame clones alone and lacks a portion of them. The repertoire has roughly 500,000 clones, about 85% of them found once; the top ten carry less than 15%. Specimen: PBMCs. These receptors all stem from a woman aged 35 to 49 in good health. Some clones in this sample may be carry-over from other donors' samples.

This chain links TRBV19 with TRBJ1-5; 7 bases match TRBD1. V shed 1 base and J 10 bases; nucleotides not matched to a gene: 4. The germline gives CDR1 LNHDA, CDR2 SQIVND (reference sequence). This CDR3 spans 13 amino acids. CDR3 sequence: CASSIAGGGPQHF. CDR3 DNA sequence: TGTGCCAGTAGTATAGCAGGGGGGGGACCCCAGCATTTT.

The table lists this clone with a few counts. V gene TRBV5-1 combines with J gene TRBJ2-3; 7 bases fit TRBD2. The CDR3 extends over 15 amino acids. In germline, CDR1 is SGHRS, CDR2 YFSETQ. V lost 3 bases, J lost 1 base, and 5 bases stayed unmatched. DNA for the CDR3: TGCGCCAGCAGCTCTAGCGGAGGGGGCACAGATACGCAGTATTTT. It yields the protein CASSSSGGGTDTQYF.

A few counts support this clone. The chain has TRBV4-3 and TRBJ2-7; 11 bases map to TRBD2. J gave up 7 bases and V 4 bases, and 12 bases lay outside the gene matches. The germline V gene encodes CDR1 LGHNA and CDR2 YSLEER. The CDR3 contains 16 residues. The CDR3: CASSRWIAGGPGEQYF. In nucleotides, the CDR3 is TGCGCCAGCAGCCGCTGGATAGCGGGAGGGCCGGGGGAGCAGTACTTC.

In its sample, this clone was seen a few times. The chain recombines TRBV9 with TRBJ2-1; D might be TRBD1 (6 bases). CDR3 size: 16 residues. The V end lost 0 bases, the J end lost 7 bases, and 17 bases lay between the germline ends. CDR1 and CDR2 (germline): SGDLS, YYNGEE. The CDR3, as DNA: TGTGCCAGCAGCGTAGGTGGGACAACTAGGAGGAATGAGCAGTTCTTC. Translated: CASSVGGTTRRNEQFF.